The 6 T cell receptor beta chains below were found in one sample sequenced in a study of Ad26.COV2.S vaccination and SARS-CoV-2 variants. Repertoires were generated with immunoSEQ multiplex PCR, while TCRdb's copy carries only in-frame clones and drops some. The sample includes fewer than 900,000 clones, 89% seen only once; the top ten take over 1.3%. Treatment given: 15 to 20 received Ad26.COV2.S at low or high dose, single or two shots; roughly 5 received placebo; per-sample allocation not given. Sampling was performed 63 days after the first vaccine or placebo injection. This specimen consisted of peripheral blood, obtained in a trial of Ad26.COV2.S vaccine versus placebo. The origin of the receptors is a person between 18 and 60 years old who received the Ad26.COV2.S COVID-19 vaccine or a placebo.

J is TRBJ2-3 and V is TRBV3-1 (or the pseudogene TRBV3-2), with 15 bases aligning to TRBD2. The CDR3 sequence is 16 residues long. Germline V CDR1 and CDR2: LGHDT, YNNKEL (reference sequence). J gave up 6 bases and V 4 bases, and 5 bases lay outside the gene matches. The DNA for the CDR3 is TGTGCCAGCAGCCGATCCGGGACTAGCGGGAGGGATACGCAGTATTTT. It is translated as CASSRSGTSGRDTQYF.

A single count supports this clone. The J gene is TRBJ1-1, the V gene TRBV6-6, with 8 bases that match TRBD1. The CDR3 extends over 14 amino acids. Looked up from germline, CDR1 is MNHNY and CDR2 is SVGAGI (reference sequence). The V and J ends lost 4 bases and 5 bases, in that order; junction bases with no gene match: 6. This CDR3 reads CASSSQGAATEAFF. For the CDR3, the DNA is TGTGCCAGCAGTTCTCAGGGGGCCGCGACTGAAGCTTTCTTT.

The genes are TRBV24-1 and TRBJ2-1, with D perhaps matching TRBD1 (6 bases). V lost 9 bases, J lost 7 bases, and 15 bases lay in between. This CDR3 has 13 residues. Germline CDR1 reads KGHDR; CDR2 reads SFDVKD. CDR3 residues: CATGKQGTNEQFF. The DNA for the CDR3 is TGTGCCACCGGTAAACAGGGTACGAATGAGCAGTTCTTC.

The chain carries TRBV5-4 and TRBJ2-7; TRBD2 might be the D (6 bases). V was clipped by 4 bases and J by 7 bases, with 12 bases between them. CDR1 is SGHNT and CDR2 is YYREEE in the germline V gene (reference sequence). The CDR3 is 12 amino acids. In DNA form, the CDR3 reads TGTGCCAGCAGCCCCATGGGGGGAGAGCAGTACTTC. Translation gives CASSPMGGEQYF.

With respect to this clone: Other nucleotide sequences in the sample specify the same CDR3. CDR3 sequence reads: CASSPAYEQYF. The CDR3 coding sequence is TGTGCCAGCAGCCCAGCCTACGAGCAGTACTTC. The V call is TRBV7-2, the J call TRBJ2-7; D remains unclear. The CDR3 runs to 11 residues. V dropped 5 bases and J dropped 2 bases, with 4 bases sitting between them. Germline V gene data show CDR1 as SGHTA and CDR2 as FQGNSA.

The J gene is TRBJ1-1, the V gene TRBV2, with D unresolved. CDR1 SNHLY and CDR2 FYNNEI come from the germline V gene. Trimming cost V 3 bases and J 7 bases, with 12 bases left between them. The CDR3 is 13 residues long. CDR3 protein: CASSDLSGREAFF. The DNA of the CDR3 is TGTGCCAGCAGTGATCTTAGTGGGCGTGAAGCTTTCTTT.